The next 17 T cell receptor beta chains were all read from a single sample in a study of cytomegalovirus exposure and HLA in healthy donors. PCR amplification relied on 60 Vbeta primers (plus 13 Jbeta primers). Method: immunoSEQ multiplex PCR; TCRdb's copy keeps in-frame clones and lacks some. Counted here are about 110,000 clones, about four fifths occurring once; the ten biggest clones make up 1.6%. Sequencing was performed on PBMCs. These receptors came from a man aged 50 to 60 in good health and CMV-seronegative.

The rearrangement uses TRBV5-4 and TRBJ1-5, with TRBD1 matching over 9 bases. The CDR3 has 14 amino acids. CDR1 is SGHNT and CDR2 is YYREEE in the germline V gene (reference sequence). With 5 bases clipped from V and 6 bases from J, the junction kept 6 bases outside the gene matches. CDR3 loop: CASSSGTGSQPQHF. In DNA form, the CDR3 reads TGTGCCAGCAGTTCCGGGACAGGGAGTCAGCCCCAGCATTTT.

The table lists this clone with a count of one. The chain links TRBV11-2 to TRBJ1-1; D call uncertain. Germline V lookup: CDR1 SGHAT, CDR2 FQNNGV. Trimming took 1 base from V and 1 from J, leaving 4 bases between them. The CDR3 runs 13 residues. Here the CDR3 reads CASSLAGNTEAFF. The CDR3 region has the DNA TGTGCCAGCAGCTTAGCAGGGAACACTGAAGCTTTCTTT.

This chain uses TRBV6-5 with TRBJ1-1; maybe TRBD1 (5 bases). Germline V gene lookup returns CDR1 MNHEY and CDR2 SVGAGI. Trimming took 2 bases from V and 5 from J, leaving 18 bases between them. The CDR3 consists of 16 residues. The CDR3 nucleotides are TGTGCCAGCAGTTACCTTAAGGGGCAGGGAGGAACTGAAGCTTTCTTT. It codes for CASSYLKGQGGTEAFF.

The chain links TRBV6-1 to TRBJ2-7; 7 bases align to TRBD1. The CDR3 runs 13 residues. Germline V gene data show CDR1 as MNHNS and CDR2 as SASEGT. The V and J ends lost 5 bases and 3 bases, in that order; junction bases with no gene match: 4. The CDR3 spells CASSRDRIYEQYF. CDR3 bases: TGTGCCAGCAGTAGGGACAGAATCTACGAGCAGTACTTC.

V and J are TRBV6-5 and TRBJ1-5; D possibly corresponds to TRBD1 (5 bases). CDR1 is MNHEY, CDR2 SVGAGI, per germline. The CDR3 is made up of 14 amino acids. V lost 8 bases and J 10 bases, leaving 21 bases between the germline ends. The CDR3 reads CASASDHRRRPQHF. The CDR3 DNA reads as TGTGCCAGCGCGTCTGATCACAGGCGACGACCCCAGCATTTT.

The genes are TRBV5-6 and TRBJ1-1; the D is unclear. CDR1 is SGHDT and CDR2 is YYEEEE in the germline V gene. Trimming left V 1 base short and J 2 bases short, with 15 bases between. CDR3 length: 16 amino acids. Here the CDR3 reads CASSLYIPEPNTEAFF. In DNA, the CDR3 is TGTGCCAGCAGCTTGTATATTCCAGAACCTAACACTGAAGCTTTCTTT. Full variable domain (rest looked up from reference TRBV5-6 and TRBJ1-1): DAGVTQSPTHLIKTRGQQVTLRCSPKSGHDTVSWYQQALGQGPQFIFQYYEEEERQRGNFPDRFSGHQFPNYSSELNVNALLLGDSALYLCASSLYIPEPNTEAFFGQGTRLTVV.

V gene TRBV19 combines with J gene TRBJ1-1; 7 nucleotides match TRBD1. From germline, CDR1 is LNHDA and CDR2 SQIVND (reference sequence). The CDR3 is made up of 14 amino acids. J lost 4 bases, V lost 5 bases, and 7 bases had no gene match. This chain's CDR3 is CASSEGAGGTEAFF. Here the CDR3 DNA reads TGTGCCAGTAGTGAGGGGGCAGGAGGCACTGAAGCTTTCTTT.

The rearrangement uses TRBV9 and TRBJ1-1, with 9 nucleotides matching TRBD1. Germline lookup yields CDR1 SGDLS and CDR2 YYNGEE. CDR3 length: 15 residues. The J segment lost 3 bases and the V segment lost 3 bases, leaving 6 bases of the junction unmatched. The CDR3 DNA reads TGTGCCAGCAGCGGTACAGGGGGCGGAGACACTGAAGCTTTCTTT. The encoded protein is CASSGTGGGDTEAFF.

The V call is TRBV9, the J call TRBJ2-2, with 7 bases fitting TRBD1. Germline CDR1 reads SGDLS; CDR2 reads YYNGEE. J lost 0 bases, V lost 5 bases, and 1 base had no gene match. The CDR3 consists of 14 residues. CDR3 amino acids: CASRGTANTGELFF. The CDR3 DNA reads as TGTGCCAGCAGAGGGACAGCGAACACCGGGGAGCTGTTTTTT.

The chain couples TRBV7-2 to TRBJ2-5, with 12 bases matching TRBD2. J lost 5 bases, V lost 5 bases, and 9 bases had no gene match. This CDR3 region has 16 residues. CDR1 and CDR2 (germline): SGHTA, FQGNSA. DNA for the CDR3: TGTGCCAGCAGCGTAAACCTAGCGGGGGGGGAGGAGACCCAGTACTTC. Amino acids: CASSVNLAGGEETQYF.

This clone was seen a single time. V and J are TRBV4-1 and TRBJ2-2; D is undetermined. The V gene's germline CDR1 is MGHRA and CDR2 YSYEKL. The CDR3 contains 15 residues. Trimming left V 1 base short and J 3 bases short, with 9 bases between. CDR3 bases: TGCGCCAGCAGCCAAGGTCTCTCGTACACCGGGGAGCTGTTTTTT. This gives the protein CASSQGLSYTGELFF.

The rearrangement uses TRBV28 and TRBJ1-1, with D perhaps TRBD1 (5 bases). The CDR3 has 12 amino acids. The germline V and J ends were trimmed by 6 bases and 3 bases, with 8 bases remaining between them. CDR1 and CDR2 from the germline V gene are MDHEN and SYDVKM. CDR3 sequence reads: CASRYRHTEAFF. The CDR3 nucleotides are TGTGCCAGCAGATACAGGCACACTGAAGCTTTCTTT.

J is TRBJ1-5 and V is TRBV7-2; D possibly corresponds to TRBD1 (6 bases). Trimming pared 5 bases from V and 4 bases from J, leaving 15 bases between. Per the germline V gene, CDR1 is SGHTA and CDR2 is FQGNSA. The CDR3 has 15 residues. The CDR3 is CASSPLGGANQPQHF. CDR3 in DNA: TGTGCCAGCAGCCCTCTAGGGGGGGCGAATCAGCCCCAGCATTTT.

This clone was recorded a few times. This chain uses TRBV5-4 with TRBJ1-2; TRBD1 aligns across 10 bases. Germline CDR1 reads SGHNT; CDR2 reads YYREEE (reference sequence). The CDR3 runs to 14 residues. V lost 4 bases to trimming and J lost 5 bases; unmatched junction nucleotides: 5. CDR3 protein: CASSARDRGYGYTF. CDR3 bases: TGTGCCAGCAGCGCCCGGGACAGGGGTTATGGCTACACCTTC.

J is TRBJ2-5 and V is TRBV9, with 11 bases aligning to TRBD2. Germline V gene sequence: CDR1 SGDLS, CDR2 YYNGEE. This CDR3 region has 17 residues. The J segment lost 2 bases and the V segment lost 4 bases, leaving 10 bases of the junction unmatched. The CDR3 DNA sequence: TGTGCCAGCAGCCTCACCTCCGGGACTAGCGGACAAGAGACCCAGTACTTC. Translating gives CASSLTSGTSGQETQYF. The complete variable domain, with remaining parts taken from reference TRBV9 and TRBJ2-5, reads DSGVTQTPKHLITATGQRVTLRCSPRSGDLSVYWYQQSLDQGLQFLIQYYNGEERAKGNILERFSAQQFPDLHSELNLSSLELGDSALYFCASSLTSGTSGQETQYFGPGTRLLVL.

The chain uses TRBV11-3 and TRBJ2-7; 7 bases map to TRBD2. From germline, CDR1 is SGHNT and CDR2 YENEEA. CDR3 size: 15 residues. V lost 3 bases and J lost 0; bases outside the gene matches: 5. The chain's CDR3 is CASSFQGGGSYEQYF. The CDR3 DNA reads as TGTGCCAGCAGCTTTCAGGGCGGGGGCTCCTACGAGCAGTACTTC.

The CDR3 bases are TGTGCCAGCAGTGTAGCGGGGGGGCCGGTAGATACGCAGTATTTT. Protein: CASSVAGGPVDTQYF. The rearrangement joins TRBV2 to TRBJ2-3; 11 bases agree with TRBD2. V shed 4 bases, J shed 5 bases, and the junction held 5 bases outside the gene matches. Germline loops: CDR1 SNHLY, CDR2 FYNNEI. The length of the CDR3 is 15 residues. The entire variable domain, with the rest obtained from reference TRBV2 and TRBJ2-3, is as follows: EPEVTQTPSHQVTQMGQEVILRCVPISNHLYFYWYRQILGQKVEFLVSFYNNEISEKSEIFDDQFSVERPDGSNFTLKIRSTKLEDSAMYFCASSVAGGPVDTQYFGPGTRLTVL.